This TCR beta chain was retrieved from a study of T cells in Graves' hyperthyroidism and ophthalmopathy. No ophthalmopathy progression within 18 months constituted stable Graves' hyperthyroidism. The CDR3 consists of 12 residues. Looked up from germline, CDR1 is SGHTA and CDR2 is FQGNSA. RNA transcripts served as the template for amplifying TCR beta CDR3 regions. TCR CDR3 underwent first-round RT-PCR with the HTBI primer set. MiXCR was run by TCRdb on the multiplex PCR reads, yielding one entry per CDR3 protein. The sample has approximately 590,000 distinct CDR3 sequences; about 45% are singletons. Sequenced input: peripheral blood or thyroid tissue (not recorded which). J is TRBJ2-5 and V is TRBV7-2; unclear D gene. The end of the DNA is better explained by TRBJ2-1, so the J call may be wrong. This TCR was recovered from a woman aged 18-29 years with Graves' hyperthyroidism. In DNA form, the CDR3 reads TGTGCCAGCACCTGGAGATACAATGAGCAGTTCTTC. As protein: CASTWRYNEQFF.